Here is one TCR beta chain with its context. Its matching antigen is unknown. This entry comes from a study of T cell responses to AZD1222 COVID-19 vaccine. Data came from immunoSEQ multiplex PCR; TCRdb stores just in-frame clones and leaves some out. The top ten clones hold around 1.6% of a sample with 130,000 to 150,000 clones, over 75% of them seen once. In germline, CDR1 is WSHSY, CDR2 SAAADI. The germline V and J ends were trimmed by 4 bases and 5 bases, with 15 bases remaining between them. There are 14 residues in the CDR3. Study-wide findings and caveats: Researchers report vaccine-associated CD4 TCRs spanning spike, with dominance at 160-218 and 743-854. Donors were mostly white British, more females; clonal diversity possibly underestimated.

J is TRBJ2-7 and V is TRBV10-2; D might be TRBD1 or TRBD2, each matching 7 bases. The sequence came from an adult in good health. The sequencing used peripheral blood, collected on day 0 of AZD1222 vaccination. CDR3 in DNA: TGCGCCAGCAGTGGGGAGGGGGCGCGGCACGAGCAGTACTTC. Protein: CASSGEGARHEQYF.